This entry describes one T cell receptor beta chain. The antigen it binds to is not known. Base qualities are not provided; no much larger clone lies one nucleotide away. The entry originates in a study of cytomegalovirus exposure and HLA in healthy donors (dated by TCRdb to about 2017). About the full investigation: According to an earlier analysis of 550 to 700 of the donors, 200 million or so T cells yielded some 110 million unique TCR beta sequences and 250 to 350 Gb of sequence data. The study used immunosequencing to profile the T cell repertoires of around 600 subjects and linked those repertoires to cytomegalovirus serostatus. Typing coverage differed by locus: A, B, C, DRB1 and DQB1 were typed in about 620-630 donors, DQA1 in 500 to 550, DPA1 in nearly 610, and DPB1 in 400 to 490. HLA typing covered class I and class II loci at four-digit resolution. The study aimed to test whether signatures of past pathogen exposure could be identified by cataloging public T cell receptors. Rather than drawing on any new phenotypic data, the later analysis identified candidate immune exposures from TCR beta sequences and the way those sequences occurred across donors. To predict cytomegalovirus infection status, the study brought together high-throughput TCR immunosequencing, statistical association of individual TCRs with disease status, and machine learning. Several DR-DQ haplotypes were treated as single units for association and clustering because of strong linkage in the cohort. An earlier analysis of about 620 of the donors applied high-throughput TCR beta sequencing to assess whether each TCR beta V gene segment acted as functional or pseudogenic. In a later genetic analysis, genome-wide SNP genotypes for about 55% of the 666 donors were used, and that subset was treated as a discovery cohort. Roughly 300 gigabases of sequencing data and around 85 million unique TCR sequences made up an early release that covered several hundred HLA-typed donors. Along with the approximately 670-subject first cohort, a separate validation cohort of around 110 different subjects was used. On average, around 230,000 unique TCR beta nucleotide sequences were sequenced per donor among a few hundred genotyped donors of the cohort, with roughly 18% of those sequences being non-productive. Alongside the repertoire data, information on donor age, sex, ethnicity and CMV serostatus was compiled. All discovery cohort repertoires had been generated on a single sequencing platform. Of the roughly 400 genotyped donors, about 80% fell in the genetic ancestry cluster associated with self-reported Caucasian donors. A later analysis re-analyzed previously published TCR beta repertoires from 666 donors and added high-resolution HLA genotyping to study TCR occurrence patterns.

There are 15 amino acids in the CDR3, from cysteine to phenylalanine inclusive. Only CDR3 DNA remains: 45 bases, in frame from the first base. CDR1 and CDR2 (SGHAT, FQNNGV) derive from the germline V gene. Clipping removes 4 bases from V and 6 bases from J, with 8 as the unmatched junction base count. The method was the immunoSEQ multiplex PCR assay. The multiplex PCR relied on a mix of 60 forward primers for TCR Vbeta segments and 13 reverse primers for TCR Jbeta segments. A multiplex PCR assay on genomic DNA amplified the CDR3 region of rearranged TCR beta genes. Amplified TCR beta libraries were sequenced as 87-base-pair reads on the Illumina HiSeq System. Processing in the source paper ran as follows. Across the roughly 640 repertoires, a later analysis counted tens of millions of unique TCR beta chains, roughly 11 million of which were shared by at least two donors. Raw reads were error-corrected and collapsed into unique sequences with a nearest-neighbor algorithm that merged closely related sequences to remove PCR and sequencing errors. Alignment of CDR3 sequences to IMGT reference sequences was used to assign V, D and J gene segments. For a sequence to be retained, a match of at least six nucleotides to both a V gene segment and a J gene segment was required. Rearrangements were classified as productive when the CDR3 lacked stop codons and remained in frame with V and J, and all other rearrangements were classified as non-productive. CDR3 was defined according to IMGT convention as the region running from the second conserved V-encoded cysteine to the conserved J-encoded phenylalanine. The earlier analysis of about 590 of the donors excluded sequences that lacked an unambiguous match to a single V gene segment. In an earlier analysis of roughly 600 of the donors, a V segment was called functional when productive rearrangements were above 56.7%, and segregating when the standard deviation between donors exceeded 5%. A statistical classification framework was developed to diagnose cytomegalovirus status using the catalog of TCR beta chain sequences. A later analysis assigned V and J genes by comparing TCR nucleotide sequences with IMGT/GENE-DB human TR gene sequences. The TCRdist pipeline was used in a later analysis to assign CDR3 sequences and most-parsimonious VDJ recombination scenarios. In a later analysis, each TCR beta chain was defined by its CDR3 amino acid sequence together with its V-gene family, and reads without a unique V-gene family were excluded. As a way to deal with suspected cross-contamination and a sequencing artifact, a later analysis dropped 500 to 700 nucleotide sequences that were highly shared and had low generation probability. For each public chain, a later analysis derived a clonal expansion index from normalized ranks of inferred template counts within each repertoire. A later analysis computed generation probabilities with a VDJ recombination model fitted to out-of-frame rearrangements, and checked the results against IGoR. In a later analysis, TCR-TCR, TCR-HLA and TCR-CMV co-occurrence was scored with hypergeometric tests, and a repertoire-size bias correction was applied to TCR pairs. To estimate false discovery rates, a later analysis permuted the HLA or CMV assignments 20 times. A later analysis grouped co-occurring TCRs with DBSCAN, adding TCRdist sequence similarity when clustering within HLA-allele-positive subsets. Repertoires with fewer than 30,000 or more than 120,000 public chains, plus five repertoires with anomalous nucleotide sharing, were excluded from co-occurrence clustering. The table was pulled from immuneACCESS by TCRdb, which kept in-frame rearrangements only. Such tables lose some clones; where checked, under half of the loss comes from unresolved V genes, and the rest has no known cause. V and J calls and clone size are given by that table; D and trimming were obtained from the DNA. The sample table holds about 150,000 clones, of which approximately 61% were seen once. The leading ten clones occupy 1.5% to 2% of the sample.

The research as a whole found: Only TCR beta chains were sequenced in this cohort, and the absence of alpha or paired-chain data limited detectable features. According to the authors, the approach could potentially be generalized to other disease states and immunological phenotypes. Compared with the approximately 670-donor mean, donors in an Asian-associated ancestry cluster had fewer N-insertions in productive TCRs, according to a later genetic analysis. Compared with equally common non-associated chains, HLA-associated TCR beta chains in a later analysis were more clonally expanded and had lower generation probabilities. The only immune exposure information available for the cohort was CMV serostatus. A later analysis reported that several top co-occurrence clusters appeared linked to parvovirus B19, influenza, CMV and Epstein-Barr virus. Because the 87-base-pair reads could not distinguish some IMGT-functional V segments, including TRBV6-2 and TRBV6-3, those segments were excluded. A cluster of highly shared sequence variants was judged likely to be a technical artifact of the sequencing pipeline. A further reported finding was that TCR beta sequences accurately predicted the HLA-A and HLA-B alleles for most subjects in the first cohort. In vitro tests confirmed that three of the cytomegalovirus-associated TCR beta chains recognize cytomegalovirus antigens. In a later genetic analysis, a missense DCLRE1C variant was associated with V-gene and J-gene trimming of TCR beta chains, and the association was replicated in an independent cohort. In a later analysis, TCR association rates were found to vary across HLA loci, with the most associated TCRs seen for DRB1 alleles and the fewest for HLA-C alleles. A later analysis found that most CMV-associated TCR beta chains appeared HLA-restricted, with HLA associations seemingly driven largely by CMV exposure. Across donors, most TCR sequences were observed very rarely, whereas some public TCRs were present in many individuals. Because counts were too low, around 18 rarely observed V segments, including chromosome 9 orphons, were left out of the earlier analysis of a few hundred of the donors. Broadly in line with IMGT annotations, most TCR beta V segments showed up in productive rearrangements about 87% or about 30% of the time in an earlier analysis of about 500 of the donors. Presence/absence analyses assumed roughly uniform sequencing depth across donors, an assumption that may not hold. Because HLA typing was unavailable for some donors at each locus, only the typed subset was used in association tests. Specific HLA alleles were associated with 16,951 TCR beta sequences at a false discovery rate of 0.05 in a later analysis. Correlated functional status among segregating V segments might reflect linkage disequilibrium, but an unknown experimental factor could not be ruled out. When HLA alleles, especially DR and DQ, strongly co-occurred, TCR associations were difficult to assign to individual alleles. In both the original and validation cohorts, the classifier was reported to diagnose cytomegalovirus status with high specificity and sensitivity. A total of around 150 TCR beta chains were listed by the study as associated with cytomegalovirus.

The cohort comprised fewer than 700 healthy bone marrow donors. Cohort members were all nominally healthy when sampled, although unrecorded immune exposures were likely present. Of the 670 or so cohort members, about 290 had a positive CMV serostatus and 350 to 450 had a negative one, while no CMV serostatus was recorded for the donor. Every donor gave a peripheral blood sample, and the peripheral blood mononuclear cells from that sample were used for TCR beta sequencing. Genomic DNA was extracted from the blood cell samples with the Qiagen DNeasy Blood Extraction Kit. Sequencing input: PBMCs. The sequence came from a human donor in good health. This chain joins TRBV11-2 to TRBJ2-3; the central 9 bases match TRBD2. CDR3 loop: CASSYPSGKVDTQYF. The nucleotides read TGTGCCAGCAGCTACCCTAGCGGGAAGGTCGATACGCAGTATTTT.